Included here is one TCR beta chain sequence, with context. Per the germline V gene, CDR1 is LGHNT and CDR2 is FRNRAP. The CDR3 has 13 residues. Trimming removed 2 bases from V and 5 bases from J, with 8 bases in between. Random hexamers were used to reverse transcribe the RNA input (0.5 to 1 ug). One entry per CDR3 protein results from TCRdb running MiXCR on the immunoSEQ multiplex PCR reads. Of about 250,000 distinct CDR3 sequences in the sample, 93% were seen once. The data stem from a study of CD8 T cells in Susac syndrome. The chain carries TRBV12-5 and TRBJ2-3; D unresolved. The source of this sequence is a human donor with multiple sclerosis. Input material: CD4+ T cells from PBMCs. CDR3 loop: CASGLNQRDTQYF. CDR3 DNA sequence: TGTGCTAGTGGTTTGAATCAACGAGATACGCAGTATTTT.